This T cell receptor beta chain was obtained from a study of blood T cell repertoires in COVID-19 (dated by TCRdb to 2018 to 2021). Study-level background: Samples from collaborators originated in the United States, Italy and Spain and spanned both the acute and convalescent phases of COVID-19. Nearly every sample came with metadata listing a de-identified subject ID, COVID-19 status, age in years and sex. The repertoires were made available in a free public database intended to serve as a resource for research on the immune response to SARS-CoV-2. HLA class I and class II types, where available, came from metadata supplied by the sample provider rather than from assay-based typing. Samples were obtained from the ongoing ImmuneRACE study (first 160 participants) and from about 1,300 subjects provided by 6 global collaborators. The material from the prospective study consisted of cDNA or gDNA derived from T cells, B-cell-depleted T cells, or PBMCs. Subjects who had been exposed to COVID-19, were actively infected with it, or had recovered from it provided the deeply sampled blood TCRbeta repertoires that made up the dataset. What the authors observed across the whole study: How much clinical and demographic metadata was included differed by source and by participant, and the metadata was provided uncurated.

Note on this clone: The antigen it recognizes is unknown. No base quality information exists; no much larger clone differs at one position.

The collaborating institutions used their own protocols to collect whole blood in K2EDTA tubes. For TCRbeta analysis, collaborators shipped samples in one of three forms: frozen whole blood, isolated PBMCs, or DNA extracted from either of those sample types. V is reduced by 8 bases and J by 6 bases, leaving a spacing of 10 bases between them. The germline V gene (reference sequence) provides CDR1 MNHEY and CDR2 SMNVEV. The CDR3 runs 11 amino acids, cysteine and phenylalanine included. Solely the CDR3 DNA is kept, with 33 bases framed from the first base. TCRbeta CDR3 regions were amplified from genomic DNA by means of the immunoSEQ Assay, a bias-controlled multiplex PCR. Processing in the source paper ran as follows. The number of nucleated cells in each sample was estimated by amplification of reference gene primers within the assay. To quantify the absolute abundance of each unique TCRbeta CDR3 rearrangement, sequence reads were collapsed and filtered. For each sample, productive Simpson clonality was calculated as the square root of Simpson's diversity index over productive rearrangements. TCRdb provides this immuneACCESS table in a form limited to in-frame rearrangements. Some clones are lacking; in checked studies, under half of them reflect an unresolved V gene, and why the rest are absent is not known. That table gives V, J and clone size, and the DNA gave D and trimming. This sample has hundreds of thousands of clones in its table, and around four fifths of those were observed once. About a sixth of the sample is taken by the ten largest.

What was sequenced was peripheral blood. The receptor comes from an elderly woman with active or convalescent COVID-19. Recombination linked TRBV27 to TRBJ1-1, and TRBD1 may be the D gene, going by 5 matching bases. CDR3 reads: CASRLGPEAFF. The nucleotide sequence is TGTGCCAGCCGTCTGGGGCCTGAAGCTTTCTTT.